This record looks at one T cell receptor (beta chain) sequence and its context. This entry belongs to a study of blood T cell repertoires in COVID-19. Whole-study context: The samples span acute and convalescent COVID-19 from the United States, Italy and Spain. Nucleic acid was either cDNA or gDNA, and it came from T cells, B-cell-depleted T cells, or PBMCs.

Per the study methods: Nucleated cell counts were estimated from reference gene primer amplification. Clones were read by immunoSEQ multiplex PCR, and TCRdb kept only the in-frame ones, dropping some. The V and J calls and clone size come from that table; D and trimming were worked out from the DNA. The profile shows around 110,000 clones, approximately 84% of them singletons. CDR1 LNHDA and CDR2 SQIVND come from the germline V gene (reference sequence). The CDR3 runs 22 residues. Trimming at V came to 0 bases and at J to 3 bases, leaving 17 bases not matched to a gene. Source material: peripheral blood. The clonotype comes from a man in his 70s with active or convalescent COVID-19. V and J are TRBV19 and TRBJ2-2; 12 positions match TRBD1. The DNA of the CDR3 is TGTGCCAGTAGTATAGAGCCGGGACAGGGGGCCCCAGGACTAACTTACACCGGGGAGCTGTTTTTT. Protein: CASSIEPGQGAPGLTYTGELFF.